One and the same sample provided the 20 T cell receptor beta chains below, sequenced in a study of shared clonotypes between healthy human individuals. TCRdb keeps only in-frame clones here, not all; method: immunoSEQ multiplex PCR. The sample has some 1,100,000 clones, around 78% seen once; the top ten hold 0.4% to 0.55%. Sequencing input: memory CD4+ T cells from PBMCs. Noted subset: CD45RA-negative fraction. These receptors originate from a man aged 18 to 30 in good health. Some clones in this sample may be carry-over from other donors' samples.

The J gene is TRBJ1-1, the V gene TRBV28, with TRBD1 identical over 9 bases. This CDR3 region has 16 residues. The germline V gene encodes CDR1 MDHEN and CDR2 SYDVKM. V was pared by 6 bases and J by 1 base, with 9 bases of the junction left unmatched. CDR3 sequence: CASSLRTGAGNTEAFF. The CDR3 coding sequence is TGTGCCAGCAGCCTCCGGACAGGGGCCGGGAACACTGAAGCTTTCTTT.

The chain is built from TRBV7-2 and TRBJ1-2; D is undetermined. Germline V CDR1 and CDR2: SGHTA, FQGNSA. V was trimmed by 5 bases and J by 8 bases, leaving 12 bases between them. This CDR3 region has 12 residues. The CDR3 reads CASSPGVGGYTF. DNA of the CDR3: TGTGCCAGCAGCCCCGGGGTGGGCGGCTACACCTTC. The full variable domain, completed using reference TRBV7-2 and TRBJ1-2, is GAGVSQSPSNKVTEKGKDVELRCDPISGHTALYWYRQSLGQGLEFLIYFQGNSAPDKSGLPSDRFSAERTGGSVSTLTIQRTQQEDSAVYLCASSPGVGGYTFGSGTRLTVV.

The chain combines TRBV28 with TRBJ1-1; TRBD1 might be the D (6 bases). V was shortened by 4 bases and J by 4 bases, with 22 bases between the two germline ends. CDR1 and CDR2 (germline): MDHEN, SYDVKM. CDR3 size: 17 residues. CDR3 sequence: CASSSYQGFTFSTEAFF. CDR3 nucleotide sequence: TGTGCCAGCAGTTCGTACCAGGGGTTCACCTTCTCCACTGAAGCTTTCTTT.

The chain links TRBV2 to TRBJ2-6, with D tentatively TRBD1 (6 bases). The germline V and J ends were trimmed by 6 bases and 4 bases, with 10 bases remaining between them. CDR1 and CDR2 from the germline V gene are SNHLY and FYNNEI. The CDR3 loop spans 14 amino acids. This chain's CDR3 is CASSQGHGANVLTF. The CDR3, as DNA: TGTGCCAGCAGCCAGGGACACGGGGCCAACGTCCTGACTTTC.

The chain joins TRBV7-8 to TRBJ1-3, with a tentative D call TRBD1 (6 bases). This CDR3 region has 16 residues. The ends were cut back, 5 bases at V and 0 bases at J, with 14 bases in the middle. Per the germline V gene, CDR1 is SGHVS and CDR2 is FQNEAQ. The CDR3 here is CASSVRRGSSGNTIYF. CDR3 nucleotides: TGTGCCAGCAGCGTCCGCAGGGGCTCCTCTGGAAACACCATATATTTT.

This clone was observed a few times. This chain links TRBV27 with TRBJ1-2; D not resolved. CDR1 MNHEY and CDR2 SMNVEV come from the germline V gene (reference sequence). The CDR3 sequence is 15 residues long. Trimming removed 5 bases from V and 1 base from J, with 14 bases in between. The CDR3 DNA follows: TGTGCCAGCAGTCCCTATCTCAATTATAACTATGGCTACACCTTC. It is translated as CASSPYLNYNYGYTF.

This clone was detected many times. This rearrangement joins TRBV11-2 to TRBJ2-7; tentatively, D is TRBD2 (6 bases). The CDR3 extends over 12 amino acids. V was pared by 2 bases and J by 7 bases, with 9 bases between. Germline loops: CDR1 SGHAT, CDR2 FQNNGV. DNA for the CDR3: TGTGCCAGCAGCTTATCGGGGGTAGAGCAGTACTTC. It yields the protein CASSLSGVEQYF.

This chain joins TRBV11-2 and TRBJ2-7; 7 nucleotides align to TRBD1. V shed 1 base and J 7 bases; nucleotides not matched to a gene: 10. CDR1 and CDR2 from the germline V gene are SGHAT and FQNNGV. The CDR3 contains 15 residues. DNA for the CDR3: TGTGCCAGCAGCTTAGCGACAGGGTATGCGCGAGAGCAGTACTTC. Residues: CASSLATGYAREQYF.

CDR3 protein: CASGALPGQGTGELFF. The CDR3 DNA reads TGTGCCAGCGGTGCCCTTCCGGGACAGGGGACCGGGGAGCTGTTTTTT. The rearrangement joins TRBV6-1 to TRBJ2-2; 10 bases are shared with TRBD1. The trim removed 8 bases at V and 5 bases at J, leaving 11 bases unmatched. The CDR3 consists of 16 residues. Germline V gene data show CDR1 as MNHNS and CDR2 as SASEGT.

The chain combines TRBV5-4 with TRBJ2-1; TRBD2 agrees at 8 bases. Germline V gives CDR1 SGHNT, CDR2 YYREEE (reference sequence). The CDR3 length is 17 residues. Losses at the gene ends were 3 bases for V and 9 bases for J; bases not matched to a gene: 17. The CDR3 loop reads CASSWLGGTRGFGEQFF. CDR3 in DNA: TGTGCCAGCAGCTGGCTTGGCGGGACTAGAGGCTTCGGTGAGCAGTTCTTC. Complete variable domain (other parts from reference TRBV5-4 and TRBJ2-1): ETGVTQSPTHLIKTRGQQVTLRCSSQSGHNTVSWYQQALGQGPQFIFQYYREEENGRGNFPPRFSGLQFPNYSSELNVNALELDDSALYLCASSWLGGTRGFGEQFFGPGTRLTVL.

This clone was recorded a few times. Other DNA sequences within the sample encode an identical CDR3. This sequence joins TRBV20-1 and TRBJ1-1; the D is unclear. The CDR3 has 11 amino acids. Trimming left V 1 base short and J 4 bases short, with 4 bases between. The germline V gene has CDR1 DFQATT and CDR2 SNEGSKA (reference sequence). DNA for the CDR3: TGCAGTGCTAGAGGGGGCACTGAAGCTTTCTTT. It yields the protein CSARGGTEAFF.

The chain uses TRBV7-2 and TRBJ2-3; 9 positions match TRBD1. Germline values: CDR1 SGHTA, CDR2 FQGNSA. Trimming cost V 6 bases and J 4 bases; bases outside gene matches: 8. This CDR3 spans 15 amino acids. The DNA for the CDR3 is TGTGCCAGCAGTCTAGGACAGGGGTCGGCAGATACGCAGTATTTT. Translation gives CASSLGQGSADTQYF.

This clone turned up a few times. CDR3 protein: CASSLVVQGGGYTF. The DNA of the CDR3 is TGTGCCAGCAGCTTAGTGGTTCAGGGAGGTGGCTACACCTTC. This chain links TRBV7-2 with TRBJ1-2; perhaps TRBD1 as D (5 bases). CDR1 and CDR2 from the germline V gene are SGHTA and FQGNSA. The V end was cut by 1 base, the J end by 7 bases, with 13 bases between. The CDR3 length is 14 residues.

Only a few counts were recorded for this clone. This chain uses TRBV18 with TRBJ1-2, with 8 positions matching TRBD1. The J segment lost 9 bases and the V segment lost 3 bases, leaving 18 bases of the junction unmatched. The CDR3 is 17 amino acids. Germline V gene sequence: CDR1 KGHSH, CDR2 LQKENI. The DNA for the CDR3 is TGTGCCAGCTCACCCGGGACAGGCACCAACCCTATCCAAAGCTACACCTTC. Translating it yields CASSPGTGTNPIQSYTF.

The genes are TRBV7-2 and TRBJ1-3, with 7 bases lining up with TRBD1. The V gene's germline CDR1 is SGHTA and CDR2 FQGNSA. This CDR3 spans 14 amino acids. The V and J ends lost 2 bases and 4 bases, in that order; junction bases with no gene match: 2. This chain's CDR3 is CASSLTTGGNTIYF. CDR3 bases: TGTGCCAGCAGCTTAACGACAGGGGGAAACACCATATATTTT.

The V call is TRBV2, the J call TRBJ2-5, with D perhaps matching TRBD1 (6 bases). The germline CDR1 and CDR2 sequences are SNHLY and FYNNEI. The CDR3 is 14 residues long. The V and J ends lost 4 bases and 4 bases respectively, with 13 bases between them. CDR3 in amino acids: CASSATGWRETQYF. Here the CDR3 DNA reads TGTGCCAGCAGTGCAACAGGGTGGCGAGAGACCCAGTACTTC.

This chain uses TRBV20-1 with TRBJ1-2; D call uncertain. The V gene's germline CDR1 is DFQATT and CDR2 SNEGSKA (reference sequence). This CDR3 spans 11 amino acids. Trimming stripped 2 bases from V and 8 bases from J, with 9 bases between. The CDR3 region is CSARKGFGYTF. The CDR3 region has the DNA TGCAGTGCTAGAAAGGGTTTCGGCTACACCTTC.

The V call is TRBV5-5, the J call TRBJ2-7; 8 bases map to TRBD2. Germline V gene lookup returns CDR1 SGHKS and CDR2 YYEKEE (reference sequence). The CDR3 contains 16 residues. V dropped 3 bases and J dropped 5; count of bases not matched to a gene: 13. The CDR3, as DNA: TGTGCCAGCAGCTATGGGGATGGGCGGGAGGTACACGAGCAGTACTTC. It is translated as CASSYGDGREVHEQYF. The whole variable domain, filled in from reference TRBV5-5 and TRBJ2-7, reads DAGVTQSPTHLIKTRGQQVTLRCSPISGHKSVSWYQQVLGQGPQFIFQYYEKEERGRGNFPDRFSARQFPNYSSELNVNALLLGDSALYLCASSYGDGREVHEQYFGPGTRLTVT.

As DNA, the CDR3 is TGCGCCAGCAGCCAAGAGTTCTACTCACCAGGGGACCAAGAGACCCAGTACTTC. Translation: CASSQEFYSPGDQETQYF. The gene calls are TRBV4-1 and TRBJ2-5; D is possibly TRBD1 (6 bases). The CDR3 covers 18 residues. The germline V and J ends were trimmed by 0 bases and 0 bases, with 17 bases remaining between them. Germline values: CDR1 MGHRA, CDR2 YSYEKL.

This chain links TRBV11-2 with TRBJ2-5, with D perhaps TRBD1 (6 bases). CDR1 SGHAT and CDR2 FQNNGV come from the germline V gene. The CDR3 has 14 residues. The V end lost 3 bases, the J end lost 4 bases, and 12 bases lay between the germline ends. The CDR3 DNA reads TGTGCCAGCAGCTTGATACCACAGGGAGAGACCCAGTACTTC. This gives the protein CASSLIPQGETQYF.